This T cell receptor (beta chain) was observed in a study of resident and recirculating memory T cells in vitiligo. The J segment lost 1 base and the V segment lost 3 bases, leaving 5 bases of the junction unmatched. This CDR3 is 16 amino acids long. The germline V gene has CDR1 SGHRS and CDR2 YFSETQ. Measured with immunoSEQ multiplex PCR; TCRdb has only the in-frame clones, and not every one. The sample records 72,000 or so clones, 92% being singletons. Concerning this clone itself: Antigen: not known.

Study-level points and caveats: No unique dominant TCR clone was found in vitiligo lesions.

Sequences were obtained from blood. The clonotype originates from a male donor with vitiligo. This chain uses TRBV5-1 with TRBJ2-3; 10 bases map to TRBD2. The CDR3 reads CASSSLAGGGTDTQYF. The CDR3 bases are TGCGCCAGCAGCTCGTTAGCGGGAGGTGGCACAGATACGCAGTATTTT.